This TCR beta chain is from a study of cytomegalovirus exposure and HLA in healthy donors. Overall study results and limits: Later on, an analysis tied approximately 15,000 TCR beta sequences to HLA alleles at 0.05 false discovery rate. The study put around 180 TCR beta chains on its list as cytomegalovirus-associated.

V shed 0 bases and J shed 8 bases, with 15 bases lying between them. Germline V gene data show CDR1 as LNHDA and CDR2 as SQIVND (reference sequence). The CDR3 spans 15 residues. The PCR contained 60 Vbeta and 13 Jbeta primers. Measured with immunoSEQ multiplex PCR; TCRdb has only the in-frame clones, and not every one. The specimen's table records fewer than 250,000 clones. Points on this clone: Its specificity is not known.

Sequences were obtained from PBMCs. The TCR comes from a woman in her twenties or thirties in good health and CMV-seropositive. The chain combines TRBV19 with TRBJ2-3, with D unresolved. The CDR3 nucleotides read TGTGCCAGTAGTATAGAGTCGGGTCCTGCCCCTACGCAGTATTTT. Amino acid sequence: CASSIESGPAPTQYF.